One and the same sample provided the 24 T cell receptor beta chains below, sequenced in a study of blood T cell repertoires in COVID-19. Assay used: immunoSEQ multiplex PCR; TCRdb lists only in-frame clones, some missing. Counted here are approximately 230,000 clones, roughly 84% occurring once; the ten biggest clones make up roughly 21%. The sample consisted of peripheral blood. The receptors were sampled from a man aged 30-40 years with active or convalescent COVID-19.

The chain uses TRBV6-1 and TRBJ2-7; D is possibly TRBD1 (5 bases). The germline V gene has CDR1 MNHNS and CDR2 SASEGT. CDR3 length: 14 amino acids. The V gene lost 3 bases and the J gene lost 2 bases, with 11 bases spanning the gap. CDR3: CASSEGPDTYEQYF. For the CDR3, the DNA is TGTGCCAGCAGTGAGGGGCCCGATACCTACGAGCAGTACTTC.

This chain joins TRBV7-3 and TRBJ2-7, with TRBD2 as a possible D gene (5 bases). In germline, CDR1 is SGHTA, CDR2 FQGTGA. This CDR3 is 11 amino acids long. Written as DNA, the CDR3 is TGTGCGATCCGGGCGGGTTACGAGCAGTACTTC. Amino acids: CAIRAGYEQYF.

This clone was counted a few times. The chain recombines TRBV5-7 with TRBJ1-5; D is unresolved. TRBV5-7 is given ORF status, its function remaining uncertain. There are 12 residues in the CDR3. Trimming removed 1 base from V and 11 bases from J, with 10 bases in between. Here the CDR3 reads CASSLSVGAQHF. CDR3 coding DNA: TGTGCCAGCAGCTTGTCGGTGGGCGCCCAGCATTTT.

The rearrangement joins TRBV28 to TRBJ1-2, with D tentatively TRBD1 (5 bases). Germline values: CDR1 MDHEN, CDR2 SYDVKM. Trimming left V 5 bases short and J 7 bases short, with 11 bases between. This CDR3 spans 12 amino acids. Here the CDR3 reads CASSVTGPGYTF. DNA for the CDR3: TGTGCCAGCAGTGTAACAGGACCTGGCTACACCTTC.

The rearrangement uses TRBV10-1 and TRBJ2-5, with D possibly matching TRBD1 (6 bases). V lost 4 bases and J 5 bases, leaving 14 bases between the germline ends. The CDR3 has 14 residues. Germline CDR1 is WNHNN and CDR2 is SYGVQD (reference sequence). The CDR3 region has the DNA TGCGCCAGCAGTGGTCAGGGGCTCGGGGAGACCCAGTACTTC. It encodes CASSGQGLGETQYF.

The chain links TRBV15 to TRBJ1-1, with D tentatively TRBD1 (5 bases). V dropped 0 bases and J dropped 1 base, with 9 bases sitting between them. The germline gives CDR1 LNHNV, CDR2 YYDKDF (reference sequence). The CDR3 loop spans 15 amino acids. The CDR3 DNA sequence: TGTGCCACCAGCAGAGAGGGGCAGAAGAACACTGAAGCTTTCTTT. Its translation is CATSREGQKNTEAFF.

The chain carries TRBV7-2 and TRBJ2-7; TRBD2 might be the D (6 bases). CDR1 is SGHTA, CDR2 FQGNSA, per germline. This CDR3 is 15 amino acids long. Trimming removed 5 bases from V and 0 bases from J, with 14 bases in between. CDR3 in DNA: TGTGCCAGCAGCACTGGGGACTTTAGCTCCTACGAGCAGTACTTC. Protein product: CASSTGDFSSYEQYF. Full variable domain (outside the CDR3, taken from reference TRBV7-2 and TRBJ2-7): GAGVSQSPSNKVTEKGKDVELRCDPISGHTALYWYRQSLGQGLEFLIYFQGNSAPDKSGLPSDRFSAERTGGSVSTLTIQRTQQEDSAVYLCASSTGDFSSYEQYFGPGTRLTVT.

The chain employs TRBV6-5 and TRBJ2-1; perhaps TRBD1 as D (6 bases). Trimming stripped 4 bases from V and 6 bases from J, with 13 bases between. Germline V lookup: CDR1 MNHEY, CDR2 SVGAGI. CDR3 size: 14 residues. CDR3 bases: TGTGCCAGCAGTTCCAACAGGGTTGGCAATGAGCAGTTCTTC. Amino acid sequence: CASSSNRVGNEQFF.

The V call is TRBV5-1, the J call TRBJ1-5; D gene ambiguous. The CDR3 is 16 amino acids. Trimming left V 0 bases short and J 7 bases short, with 17 bases between. CDR1 is SGHRS and CDR2 is YFSETQ in the germline V gene. The CDR3 sequence: CASSLAFSQPEQPQHF. In DNA form, the CDR3 reads TGCGCCAGCAGCTTGGCGTTTTCCCAGCCGGAGCAGCCCCAGCATTTT.

This chain connects TRBV5-6 to TRBJ1-1; no firm D call. The V end was cut by 4 bases, the J end by 5 bases, with 9 bases between. Germline V lookup: CDR1 SGHDT, CDR2 YYEEEE. There are 12 residues in the CDR3. The CDR3 coding sequence is TGTGCCAGCAGCGTAACTTGGACTGAAGCTTTCTTT. This gives the protein CASSVTWTEAFF.

This chain joins TRBV3-1 (or the pseudogene TRBV3-2) and TRBJ2-1, with a tentative D call TRBD2 (5 bases). CDR3 length equals 11 residues. Trimming took off 0 bases at V and 12 bases at J, with 6 bases between the two ends. CDR1 and CDR2 (germline): LGHDT, YNNKEL (reference sequence). The CDR3 loop is CASSQERAQFF. The CDR3 DNA sequence: TGTGCCAGCAGCCAAGAGAGGGCGCAGTTCTTC.

The rearrangement uses TRBV29-1 and TRBJ1-2, with TRBD1 identical over 7 bases. This CDR3 has 12 amino acids. Trimming took 7 bases from V and 1 from J; bases not matched to a gene: 3. CDR1 SQVTM and CDR2 ANQGSEA come from the germline V gene. The DNA for the CDR3 is TGCAGCGACCGGGACAGTAACTATGGCTACACCTTC. Translating gives CSDRDSNYGYTF. The full variable domain, its missing parts supplied by reference TRBV29-1 and TRBJ1-2, is SAVISQKPSRDICQRGTSLTIQCQVDSQVTMMFWYRQQPGQSLTLIATANQGSEATYESGFVIDKFPISRPNLTFSTLTVSNMSPEDSSIYLCSDRDSNYGYTFGSGTRLTVV.

This rearrangement joins TRBV5-4 to TRBJ1-1, with 10 bases matching TRBD1. CDR3 length: 15 residues. V was clipped by 8 bases and J by 9 bases; unmatched bases: 16. Germline lookup yields CDR1 SGHNT and CDR2 YYREEE (reference sequence). CDR3 DNA sequence: TGTGCCAGTCAACCCCAGGGACAGGGGATGTCCCAAGCTTTCTTT. This encodes CASQPQGQGMSQAFF.

V gene TRBV6-5 combines with J gene TRBJ1-2; D might be TRBD1 (5 bases). The germline V gene encodes CDR1 MNHEY and CDR2 SVGAGI. The germline V and J ends were trimmed by 7 bases and 4 bases, with 10 bases remaining between them. The CDR3 length is 12 residues. The CDR3 loop reads CASTQGAYGYTF. In nucleotides, the CDR3 is TGTGCCAGCACCCAAGGGGCCTATGGCTACACCTTC.

This chain links TRBV9 with TRBJ2-3, with 9 positions matching TRBD2. CDR3 size: 16 residues. CDR1 and CDR2 from the germline V gene are SGDLS and YYNGEE. J gave up 2 bases and V 0 bases, and 4 bases lay outside the gene matches. The CDR3 loop reads CASSVGRTSVTDTQYF. The CDR3 nucleotides read TGTGCCAGCAGCGTAGGAAGGACTAGCGTCACAGATACGCAGTATTTT.

The chain has TRBV29-1 and TRBJ1-1; TRBD1 matches 9 bases. V trimming: 7 bases; J trimming: 1 base; junction bases outside the gene matches: 4. The CDR3 has 13 residues. Germline V gives CDR1 SQVTM, CDR2 ANQGSEA. The CDR3 DNA follows: TGCAGCGCCCAGGGACAGGGGAACACTGAAGCTTTCTTT. This codes for CSAQGQGNTEAFF. Based on the CDR3 plus reference TRBV29-1 and TRBJ1-1, the full variable domain is SAVISQKPSRDICQRGTSLTIQCQVDSQVTMMFWYRQQPGQSLTLIATANQGSEATYESGFVIDKFPISRPNLTFSTLTVSNMSPEDSSIYLCSAQGQGNTEAFFGQGTRLTVV.

This sequence joins TRBV30 and TRBJ2-1; 8 bases match TRBD2. CDR1 and CDR2 from the germline V gene are GTSNPN and SVGIG (reference sequence). Germline trimming cut 5 bases from V and 7 bases from J; bases unmatched to any gene: 10. The CDR3 runs to 14 residues. For the CDR3, the DNA is TGTGCCTGGTCACCGGGAGGGCCAAGGAATGAGCAGTTCTTC. The encoded protein is CAWSPGGPRNEQFF.

V usage is TRBV5-1 and J usage is TRBJ1-2; TRBD1 is a possible D gene (6 bases). Trimming left V 1 base short and J 7 bases short, with 11 bases between. Germline CDR1 and CDR2: SGHRS and YFSETQ. The CDR3 has 13 residues. The DNA for the CDR3 is TGCGCCAGCAGCTTGACACAGGGAGCTGGCTACACCTTC. This encodes CASSLTQGAGYTF. Using reference TRBV5-1 and TRBJ1-2 for the parts outside the CDR3, the full variable domain is KAGVTQTPRYLIKTRGQQVTLSCSPISGHRSVSWYQQTPGQGLQFLFEYFSETQRNKGNFPGRFSGRQFSNSRSEMNVSTLELGDSALYLCASSLTQGAGYTFGSGTRLTVV.

The chain employs TRBV24-1 and TRBJ2-5, with D perhaps matching TRBD1 (5 bases). Between the trimmed V and J ends, which lost 4 bases and 1 base, there was a span of 12 bases. The CDR3 length is 15 residues. CDR1 is KGHDR and CDR2 is SFDVKD in the germline V gene. The CDR3 nucleotides read TGTGCCACCAGTGACGCGGCAGGGCCCCAAGAGACCCAGTACTTC. Translated: CATSDAAGPQETQYF.

This clone was seen only once. Different DNA sequences within this sample yield the same CDR3. The rearrangement joins TRBV5-1 to TRBJ2-1, with D perhaps TRBD2 (6 bases). The CDR3 spans 15 residues. With 1 base removed from V and 4 bases from J, the gap between germline ends came to 12 bases. Looked up from germline, CDR1 is SGHRS and CDR2 is YFSETQ. The CDR3 spells CASSLSAGGYNEQFF. In nucleotides, the CDR3 is TGCGCCAGCAGCTTGTCAGCGGGTGGTTACAATGAGCAGTTCTTC.

The chain couples TRBV5-1 to TRBJ2-7; 8 nucleotides agree with TRBD1. From germline, CDR1 is SGHRS and CDR2 YFSETQ. Trimming at V came to 4 bases and at J to 0 bases, leaving 9 bases not matched to a gene. The CDR3 has 16 residues. CDR3 nucleotide sequence: TGCGCCAGCAGCCCCAGGGGACAGGCGTTCTCCTACGAGCAGTACTTC. This encodes CASSPRGQAFSYEQYF.

The V call is TRBV28, the J call TRBJ1-1; no definite D call. The germline V gene has CDR1 MDHEN and CDR2 SYDVKM. CDR3 length equals 13 residues. Trimming took 11 bases from V and 1 from J, leaving 14 bases between them. The CDR3 DNA reads as TGTGCCGGCTCGGGAGCCCCGAACACTGAAGCTTTCTTT. Protein: CAGSGAPNTEAFF.

This clone has a handful of counts. The J gene is TRBJ1-2, the V gene TRBV9; maybe TRBD1 (5 bases). Germline V gives CDR1 SGDLS, CDR2 YYNGEE. The CDR3 contains 15 residues. The V gene lost 2 bases and the J gene lost 5 bases, with 16 bases spanning the gap. CDR3 DNA: TGTGCCAGCAGCGTGTACGCGGGGCTGGGGTATGGCTACACCTTC. It codes for CASSVYAGLGYGYTF.

Concerning this clone itself: This CDR3 is also generated by other DNA sequences in the sample. V is TRBV10-3 and J is TRBJ1-5, with a possible D match to TRBD1 (6 bases). CDR1 is ENHRY, CDR2 SYGVKD, per germline. The CDR3 contains 15 residues. V lost 4 bases and J 6 bases, leaving 16 bases between the germline ends. The CDR3 spells CAISGGQGVGQPQHF. CDR3 nucleotide sequence: TGTGCCATCAGTGGGGGGCAGGGAGTGGGTCAGCCCCAGCATTTT.